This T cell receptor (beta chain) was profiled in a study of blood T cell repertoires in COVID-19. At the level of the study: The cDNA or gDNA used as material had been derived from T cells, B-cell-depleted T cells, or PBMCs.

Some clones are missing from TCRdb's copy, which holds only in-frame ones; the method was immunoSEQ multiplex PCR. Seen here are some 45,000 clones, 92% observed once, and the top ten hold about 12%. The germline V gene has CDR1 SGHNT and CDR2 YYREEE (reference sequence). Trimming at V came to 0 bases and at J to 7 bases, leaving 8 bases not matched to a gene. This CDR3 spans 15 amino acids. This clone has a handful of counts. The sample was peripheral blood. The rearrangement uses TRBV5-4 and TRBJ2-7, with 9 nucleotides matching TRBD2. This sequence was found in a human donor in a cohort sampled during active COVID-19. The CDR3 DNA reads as TGTGCCAGCAGCTTGGCGGCTAGCGGGGCGGGAGAGCAGTACTTC. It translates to CASSLAASGAGEQYF. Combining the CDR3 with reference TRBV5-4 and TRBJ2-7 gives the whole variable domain ETGVTQSPTHLIKTRGQQVTLRCSSQSGHNTVSWYQQALGQGPQFIFQYYREEENGRGNFPPRFSGLQFPNYSSELNVNALELDDSALYLCASSLAASGAGEQYFGPGTRLTVT.